This T cell receptor (beta chain) was captured in a study of a mutant IDH1 vaccine in newly diagnosed glioma. Study context: Before enrollment, the patients had been treated with radiotherapy alone, temozolomide alone, or both together. Most of them had received both.

Time point in this sample: week 5, during vaccination. What each vaccine dose contained was 300 ug of mutant IDH1 20-mer peptide, accompanied by topical imiquimod. The CDR3 totals 16 residues. A word on this clone: Its matching antigen is unknown.

Produced via immunoSEQ multiplex PCR; TCRdb's table is partial and in-frame only. The sample shows 40,000 to 65,000 clones, roughly 73% of them seen only once. The chain has TRBV1 and TRBJ1-5; TRBD1, as called in the table, went unchecked against the DNA. TRBV1 is reported as a pseudogene. This material consisted of PBMCs, taken from a glioma patient whose treatment included an IDH1 peptide vaccine. The sequence came from a woman aged 40 to 50 with glioma. CDR3 coding DNA: TGCACCAGCAGCCAAGATCTGCCAGGGGCAAATCAGCCCCAGCATTTT. This gives the protein CTSSQDLPGANQPQHF.